This entry lists 32 T cell receptor beta chains sequenced from one sample in a study of cytomegalovirus exposure and HLA in healthy donors. The study ran its PCR with 60 Vbeta and 13 Jbeta primers. Clones were sequenced by immunoSEQ multiplex PCR, and TCRdb holds only the in-frame ones, with some missing. The sample gives under 250,000 clones, 70% to 85% of which show up once; less than 4.5% is in the top ten. The sequencing input was PBMCs. The origin of the receptors is a male donor in good health and CMV-seronegative.

V is TRBV5-1 and J is TRBJ2-7, with a tentative D call TRBD2 (5 bases). Per germline, CDR1 SGHRS and CDR2 YFSETQ. V was clipped by 1 base and J by 7 bases, with 9 bases between them. CDR3 length equals 12 residues. CDR3 sequence: CASSLLGEEQYF. In DNA, the CDR3 is TGCGCCAGCAGCTTGTTGGGAGAGGAGCAGTACTTC.

The rearrangement joins TRBV30 to TRBJ1-2; TRBD1 matches at 8 bases. Per the germline V gene, CDR1 is GTSNPN and CDR2 is SVGIG (reference sequence). The CDR3 consists of 15 residues. Unmatched junction bases numbered 7, after V lost 0 bases and J lost 4 bases. This CDR3 is CAWSVSTGVPYGYTF. In DNA form, the CDR3 reads TGTGCCTGGAGTGTATCGACAGGGGTACCCTATGGCTACACCTTC. The full variable domain, its missing parts supplied by reference TRBV30 and TRBJ1-2, is SQTIHQWPATLVQPVGSPLSLECTVEGTSNPNLYWYRQAAGRGLQLLFYSVGIGQISSEVPQNLSASRPQDRQFILSSKKLLLSDSGFYLCAWSVSTGVPYGYTFGSGTRLTVV.

CDR3 amino acids: CSVTSGVNTGELFF. The CDR3 DNA sequence: TGCAGCGTTACTAGCGGGGTTAACACCGGGGAGCTGTTTTTT. The chain has TRBV29-1 and TRBJ2-2; 10 nucleotides agree with TRBD2. Trimming removed 5 bases from V and 2 bases from J; junction bases left unmatched: 2. CDR3 length equals 14 residues. Germline CDR1 reads SQVTM; CDR2 reads ANQGSEA.

The V and J genes are TRBV27 and TRBJ2-7; no definite D call. This CDR3 comprises 13 residues. The V gene's germline CDR1 is MNHEY and CDR2 SMNVEV (reference sequence). Trimming took off 2 bases at V and 7 bases at J, with 12 bases between the two ends. This chain's CDR3 is CASSLGYTREQYF. As DNA, the CDR3 is TGTGCCAGCAGTTTAGGTTATACGAGAGAGCAGTACTTC.

This rearrangement joins TRBV7-2 to TRBJ1-2; D gene ambiguous. The CDR3 runs to 15 residues. Looked up from germline, CDR1 is SGHTA and CDR2 is FQGNSA. V lost 1 base, J lost 4 bases, and 13 bases lay in between. CDR3 amino acids: CASSLGAGQLYGYTF. In DNA form, the CDR3 reads TGTGCCAGCAGCTTAGGGGCTGGGCAGCTCTATGGCTACACCTTC.

This clone was counted a few times. The V and J genes are TRBV28 and TRBJ1-1; D perhaps matches TRBD1 (5 bases). The length of the CDR3 is 15 residues. From germline, CDR1 is MDHEN and CDR2 SYDVKM. Between the trimmed V and J ends, which lost 8 bases and 1 base, there was a span of 17 bases. The CDR3, as DNA: TGTGCCAGCTACTCCGCGGGACTCTGGAACACTGAAGCTTTCTTT. Amino acid sequence: CASYSAGLWNTEAFF.

The chain couples TRBV9 to TRBJ2-1, with TRBD2 as a possible D gene (6 bases). The V end was cut by 3 bases, the J end by 4 bases, with 20 bases between. This CDR3 is built from 17 residues. Germline CDR1 reads SGDLS; CDR2 reads YYNGEE. The CDR3 DNA reads TGTGCCAGCAGCGCAGTCCTGGTAGTAGCGGCTTACAATGAGCAGTTCTTC. Its translation: CASSAVLVVAAYNEQFF. The whole variable domain, remainder taken from reference TRBV9 and TRBJ2-1, is DSGVTQTPKHLITATGQRVTLRCSPRSGDLSVYWYQQSLDQGLQFLIQYYNGEERAKGNILERFSAQQFPDLHSELNLSSLELGDSALYFCASSAVLVVAAYNEQFFGPGTRLTVL.

The gene calls are TRBV10-2 and TRBJ1-1; 9 bases are a match to TRBD1. With V trimmed by 4 bases and J by 7 bases, 7 bases remained unmatched. The CDR3 spans 14 residues. The germline V gene has CDR1 WSHSY and CDR2 SAAADI. The CDR3 coding sequence is TGCGCCAGCAGTGGGGGACAGGGAAGGGGTGAAGCTTTCTTT. The encoded protein is CASSGGQGRGEAFF.

Comment on this clone: A read error may produce the germline difference seen at one junction end. CDR3: CSSSYWTENTEAFF. Here the CDR3 DNA reads TGTTCCAGCAGCTACTGGACAGAGAACACTGAAGCTTTCTTT. The chain has TRBV7-9 and TRBJ1-1, with a possible D match to TRBD1 (6 bases). Germline V gene sequence: CDR1 SEHNR, CDR2 FQNEAQ (reference sequence). The CDR3 contains 14 residues.

This clone was counted only a few times. At the DNA level, this CDR3 is encoded by other sequences in the same sample as well. V usage is TRBV28 and J usage is TRBJ1-1, with 7 bases lining up with TRBD1. The germline V gene encodes CDR1 MDHEN and CDR2 SYDVKM. The CDR3 has 13 amino acids. After removal of 2 bases from V and 4 bases from J, the junction contained 1 base not matched to a gene. The CDR3 DNA follows: TGTGCCAGCAGTTTACAGGGGGGCACTGAAGCTTTCTTT. As protein: CASSLQGGTEAFF.

This chain uses TRBV6-4 with TRBJ2-2; 7 bases align to TRBD1. J was trimmed by 4 bases and V by 6 bases; bases with no gene match: 5. Germline V gene data show CDR1 as MRHNA and CDR2 as SNTAGT. This CDR3 is 14 amino acids long. CDR3 bases: TGTGCCAGCAGACCGGGACAGAGCACCGGGGAGCTGTTTTTT. Amino acid sequence: CASRPGQSTGELFF.

The chain is built from TRBV7-2 and TRBJ1-5; D possibly corresponds to TRBD1 (6 bases). CDR3 length equals 15 residues. With 3 bases removed from V and 0 bases from J, the gap between germline ends came to 9 bases. Germline V gives CDR1 SGHTA, CDR2 FQGNSA. This CDR3 reads CASSFLGHSNQPQHF. CDR3 bases: TGTGCCAGCAGCTTCCTGGGACATAGCAATCAGCCCCAGCATTTT.

The CDR3 loop is CASSLYPGGSYNEQFF. Written as DNA, the CDR3 is TGTGCCAGCAGTTTATATCCGGGAGGGTCCTACAATGAGCAGTTCTTC. The V and J genes are TRBV27 and TRBJ2-1; 8 nucleotides agree with TRBD2. V lost 1 base and J lost 1; bases outside the gene matches: 3. CDR1 and CDR2 from the germline V gene are MNHEY and SMNVEV (reference sequence). There are 16 residues in the CDR3.

The chain has TRBV9 and TRBJ2-3; maybe TRBD2 (5 bases). Trimming took off 4 bases at V and 6 bases at J, with 15 bases between the two ends. CDR3 length: 14 residues. Germline values: CDR1 SGDLS, CDR2 YYNGEE. DNA for the CDR3: TGTGCCAGCAGCCCTGAGGGAGCCGGGGATACGCAGTATTTT. This encodes CASSPEGAGDTQYF. Full variable domain (rest looked up from reference TRBV9 and TRBJ2-3): DSGVTQTPKHLITATGQRVTLRCSPRSGDLSVYWYQQSLDQGLQFLIQYYNGEERAKGNILERFSAQQFPDLHSELNLSSLELGDSALYFCASSPEGAGDTQYFGPGTRLTVL.

This chain uses TRBV19 with TRBJ1-5; no clear D gene. This CDR3 contains 13 residues. With 7 bases removed from V and 3 bases from J, the gap between germline ends came to 10 bases. The V gene's germline CDR1 is LNHDA and CDR2 SQIVND (reference sequence). In DNA form, the CDR3 reads TGTGCCAGTAACACACAGATCAATCAGCCCCAGCATTTT. This sequence encodes CASNTQINQPQHF.

This clone appeared once. The rearrangement links TRBV4-1 to TRBJ1-2; 10 positions agree with TRBD1. The CDR3 totals 17 residues. CDR1 is MGHRA, CDR2 YSYEKL, per germline. V lost 1 base, J lost 2 bases, and 7 bases stayed unmatched. The CDR3 sequence is CASSQGDRGIGNYGYTF. Written as DNA, the CDR3 is TGCGCCAGCAGCCAAGGGGACAGGGGTATTGGGAACTATGGCTACACCTTC.

J is TRBJ1-2 and V is TRBV2; D remains unclear. The germline CDR1 and CDR2 sequences are SNHLY and FYNNEI. This CDR3 has 16 amino acids. Deletions cut 2 bases from V and 0 bases from J, with 13 bases between. CDR3 bases: TGTGCCAGCAGTGAATCCCACGGTTACCCTAACTATGGCTACACCTTC. Its protein is CASSESHGYPNYGYTF.

The chain links TRBV27 to TRBJ2-3; maybe TRBD1 (6 bases). Looked up from germline, CDR1 is MNHEY and CDR2 is SMNVEV (reference sequence). The CDR3 consists of 13 residues. Trimming took 5 bases from V and 4 from J, leaving 10 bases between them. CDR3 sequence: CASSDRTADTQYF. The CDR3 DNA reads as TGTGCCAGCAGTGACCGGACAGCAGATACGCAGTATTTT.

The sample holds a few counts of this clone. The chain combines TRBV7-3 with TRBJ1-1; 9 bases line up with TRBD1. CDR1 is SGHTA and CDR2 is FQGTGA in the germline V gene. This CDR3 is built from 13 residues. Unmatched junction bases numbered 2, after V lost 2 bases and J lost 7 bases. CDR3 DNA: TGTGCCAGCAGCTTAGACAGGGGGGTTGAAGCTTTCTTT. It yields the protein CASSLDRGVEAFF.

This clone qualifies as medium-sized. The rearrangement links TRBV2 to TRBJ2-1, with D possibly matching TRBD2 (6 bases). This CDR3 region has 16 residues. V lost 6 bases, J lost 5 bases, and 20 bases lay in between. CDR1 and CDR2 (germline): SNHLY, FYNNEI. The CDR3 bases are TGTGCCAGCAGGGGACTGGGATCCGTGAAACACAATGAGCAGTTCTTC. As protein: CASRGLGSVKHNEQFF.

About this clone: This specimen includes other DNA sequences encoding the same CDR3. This chain connects TRBV7-2 to TRBJ2-2; 14 bases fit TRBD2. The CDR3 contains 15 residues. Germline V gene data show CDR1 as SGHTA and CDR2 as FQGNSA. V was pared by 4 bases and J by 6 bases, with 1 base of the junction left unmatched. The DNA of the CDR3 is TGTGCCAGCAGCTGGGGACTAGCGGGAGCCGGGGAGCTGTTTTTT. Protein: CASSWGLAGAGELFF. The full variable domain, in which reference TRBV7-2 and TRBJ2-2 provide the parts outside the CDR3, is GAGVSQSPSNKVTEKGKDVELRCDPISGHTALYWYRQSLGQGLEFLIYFQGNSAPDKSGLPSDRFSAERTGGSVSTLTIQRTQQEDSAVYLCASSWGLAGAGELFFGEGSRLTVL.

The V call is TRBV28, the J call TRBJ1-4, with TRBD1 identical over 7 bases. The CDR3 is 15 amino acids. The germline V gene has CDR1 MDHEN and CDR2 SYDVKM. V shed 5 bases and J 5 bases; nucleotides not matched to a gene: 8. CDR3 sequence (DNA): TGTGCCAGCAGTGTTTGGGGACAGTCGAATGAAAAACTGTTTTTT. This translates into CASSVWGQSNEKLFF.

This clone showed up just a few times. This rearrangement joins TRBV28 to TRBJ1-4, with D uncertain. V gave up 7 bases and J gave up 7 bases, with 16 bases separating them. CDR1 is MDHEN and CDR2 is SYDVKM in the germline V gene. The length of the CDR3 is 14 residues. This CDR3 is CASIGGGRGEKLFF. CDR3 in DNA: TGTGCCAGCATCGGAGGTGGTCGGGGTGAAAAACTGTTTTTT.

This chain uses TRBV2 with TRBJ2-1; 14 positions agree with TRBD2. CDR3 length equals 15 residues. Germline lookup yields CDR1 SNHLY and CDR2 FYNNEI. V lost 8 bases and J lost 7; bases outside the gene matches: 7. CDR3 coding DNA: TGTGCCAGCGGGCGGGGACTAGCGGGAGCAAATGAGCAGTTCTTC. Translation: CASGRGLAGANEQFF.

The chain uses TRBV6-5 and TRBJ2-1; 7 bases align to TRBD2. This CDR3 region has 14 residues. Trimming removed 1 base from V and 7 bases from J; junction bases left unmatched: 4. Germline V gives CDR1 MNHEY, CDR2 SVGAGI. CDR3 loop: CASSYLIGGNEQFF. The CDR3 DNA sequence: TGTGCCAGCAGTTACTTGATCGGGGGGAATGAGCAGTTCTTC.

This chain joins TRBV5-1 and TRBJ1-1, with TRBD1 matching 10 bases. The CDR3 contains 14 residues. Germline loops: CDR1 SGHRS, CDR2 YFSETQ. The V and J ends lost 4 bases and 11 bases, in that order; junction bases with no gene match: 11. This CDR3 is CASSATGTGVDAFF. CDR3 nucleotides: TGCGCCAGCAGCGCGACCGGGACAGGGGTGGACGCTTTCTTT. The full variable domain, with the rest looked up from reference TRBV5-1 and TRBJ1-1, is KAGVTQTPRYLIKTRGQQVTLSCSPISGHRSVSWYQQTPGQGLQFLFEYFSETQRNKGNFPGRFSGRQFSNSRSEMNVSTLELGDSALYLCASSATGTGVDAFFGQGTRLTVV.

The chain has TRBV5-4 and TRBJ2-7; 9 nucleotides line up with TRBD2. In germline, CDR1 is SGHNT, CDR2 YYREEE (reference sequence). CDR3 size: 16 residues. J was trimmed by 0 bases and V by 4 bases; bases with no gene match: 8. CDR3 protein: CASSQSASGASYEQYF. The CDR3 coding sequence is TGTGCCAGCAGCCAATCGGCTAGCGGGGCCTCCTACGAGCAGTACTTC.

V gene TRBV9 combines with J gene TRBJ2-2; 8 bases align to TRBD1. Germline loops: CDR1 SGDLS, CDR2 YYNGEE. The CDR3 contains 17 residues. Germline trimming cut 3 bases from V and 5 bases from J; bases unmatched to any gene: 12. CDR3 coding DNA: TGTGCCAGCAGCGACCTGCCCGGGACAGGCGGTACCGGGGAGCTGTTTTTT. Its translation: CASSDLPGTGGTGELFF.

The rearrangement links TRBV4-1 to TRBJ1-2; the D gene is possibly TRBD1 (6 bases). The CDR3 consists of 16 residues. Deletions cut 0 bases from V and 3 bases from J, with 14 bases between. The germline gives CDR1 MGHRA, CDR2 YSYEKL. CDR3: CASSQDHKGGDYGYTF. In DNA, the CDR3 is TGCGCCAGCAGCCAAGATCACAAGGGGGGGGACTATGGCTACACCTTC.

This rearrangement joins TRBV7-9 to TRBJ2-1; D is unclear. Trimming left V 5 bases short and J 7 bases short, with 21 bases between. The CDR3 runs to 16 residues. Germline CDR1 reads SEHNR; CDR2 reads FQNEAQ (reference sequence). CDR3 in amino acids: CASSPGQPSGLNEQFF. CDR3 nucleotides: TGTGCCAGCAGCCCCGGTCAGCCGTCGGGTTTGAATGAGCAGTTCTTC.

To note about this clone: One end of the junction does not line up with germline, which may come from a read error. The CDR3 nucleotides are TGTGCCAGCAGCTTAGCCTTCACTAGCGGGAGGGCTGCAGGGCTCTTC. Its protein product is CASSLAFTSGRAAGLF. The V call is TRBV7-8, the J call TRBJ2-1, with 13 bases fitting TRBD2. Germline assignment: CDR1 SGHVS and CDR2 FQNEAQ. The CDR3 is 16 residues long.

CDR3 bases: TGTGCCAGCAGACCGGGACTAGCGGGAGGGCCTTGGGATGAGCAGTTCTTC. Protein: CASRPGLAGGPWDEQFF. The V gene is TRBV27, the J gene TRBJ2-1; 16 bases fit TRBD2. Germline-derived CDR1 and CDR2 are MNHEY and SMNVEV (reference sequence). Germline trimming cut 6 bases from V and 8 bases from J; bases unmatched to any gene: 10. The CDR3 has 17 residues.